These 10 T cell receptor beta chains came from one sample sequenced in a study of shared clonotypes between healthy human individuals. Sequencing was performed with immunoSEQ multiplex PCR; in TCRdb, only in-frame clones are kept and a portion is missing. The data hold 1.5 million to 1.9 million clones, with nearly 99% observed a single time. Sequencing used naive CD4+ T cells sorted from blood. Indicated subset: CD45RA+ positively selected. The source of these receptors is a man aged 25 to 45 in good health.

The J gene is TRBJ1-3, the V gene TRBV4-2; no firm D call. The CDR3 contains 13 residues. Germline V gene sequence: CDR1 LGHNA, CDR2 YNFKEQ. Trimming cost V 3 bases and J 4 bases, with 7 bases left between them. CDR3 DNA sequence: TGTGCCAGCAGCCAGCAACAGGGAAACACCATATATTTT. Amino acids: CASSQQQGNTIYF.

The chain joins TRBV5-6 to TRBJ2-7, with TRBD2 identical over 7 bases. The CDR3 loop spans 14 amino acids. Unmatched junction bases numbered 8, after V lost 4 bases and J lost 4 bases. Germline V gene sequence: CDR1 SGHDT, CDR2 YYEEEE. The CDR3 sequence is CASSPPGTTYEQYF. CDR3 DNA: TGTGCCAGCAGCCCCCCCGGGACTACTTACGAGCAGTACTTC. The variable domain in full, completed from reference TRBV5-6 and TRBJ2-7, reads DAGVTQSPTHLIKTRGQQVTLRCSPKSGHDTVSWYQQALGQGPQFIFQYYEEEERQRGNFPDRFSGHQFPNYSSELNVNALLLGDSALYLCASSPPGTTYEQYFGPGTRLTVT.

This sequence joins TRBV2 and TRBJ2-3, with 9 positions matching TRBD2. The trim removed 6 bases at V and 0 bases at J, leaving 4 bases unmatched. Looked up from germline, CDR1 is SNHLY and CDR2 is FYNNEI. CDR3 length equals 15 residues. The CDR3 loop is CASREGLASTDTQYF. CDR3 coding DNA: TGTGCCAGCAGGGAGGGACTAGCAAGCACAGATACGCAGTATTTT.

The chain joins TRBV19 to TRBJ1-5; 10 bases align to TRBD1. Unmatched junction bases numbered 9, after V lost 10 bases and J lost 0 bases. CDR3 length equals 16 residues. Germline V lookup: CDR1 LNHDA, CDR2 SQIVND (reference sequence). For the CDR3, the DNA is TGTGCCACAACCGGGACAGGGGTTTATAGCAATCAGCCCCAGCATTTT. It specifies CATTGTGVYSNQPQHF.

Remarks on this clone: The sample holds other DNA sequences that translate to the same CDR3. The rearrangement links TRBV28 to TRBJ1-5; tentative D call: TRBD1 (6 bases). Germline values: CDR1 MDHEN, CDR2 SYDVKM. V was cut by 3 bases and J by 7 bases, with 10 bases left in between. The length of the CDR3 is 13 residues. CDR3 residues: CASSFRGGQPQHF. The CDR3 DNA follows: TGTGCCAGCAGTTTCCGAGGGGGGCAGCCCCAGCATTTT.

The rearrangement joins TRBV11-2 to TRBJ2-7, with D perhaps given as TRBD1 or TRBD2 (5 bases each). The V gene lost 6 bases and the J gene lost 1 base, with 13 bases spanning the gap. Germline V lookup: CDR1 SGHAT, CDR2 FQNNGV. The CDR3 length is 14 residues. CDR3 sequence: CASRQPGRSYEQYF. In DNA, the CDR3 is TGTGCCAGCAGACAGCCGGGACGGTCCTACGAGCAGTACTTC.

This chain connects TRBV6-6 to TRBJ2-5, with a tentative D call TRBD1 (5 bases). CDR1 is MNHNY and CDR2 is SVGAGI in the germline V gene (reference sequence). The CDR3 loop spans 16 amino acids. The germline V and J ends were trimmed by 0 bases and 2 bases, with 13 bases remaining between them. The chain's CDR3 is CASSYSFLGPQETQYF. The CDR3 coding sequence is TGTGCCAGCAGTTACTCTTTTTTGGGGCCGCAAGAGACCCAGTACTTC.

The V gene is TRBV7-9, the J gene TRBJ2-1; D gene ambiguous. Looked up from germline, CDR1 is SEHNR and CDR2 is FQNEAQ (reference sequence). V was trimmed by 5 bases and J by 12 bases, leaving 14 bases between them. The CDR3 runs to 12 residues. CDR3 nucleotides: TGTGCCAGCAGCCTAAAATCGGGCCGGCAGTTCTTC. This translates into CASSLKSGRQFF.

This clone was seen a single time. The chain links TRBV5-1 to TRBJ1-4; D gene unclear. The CDR3 is 14 amino acids. Trimming took off 4 bases at V and 2 bases at J, with 9 bases between the two ends. Germline V gene sequence: CDR1 SGHRS, CDR2 YFSETQ. Written as DNA, the CDR3 is TGCGCCAGCAGCCCCGGTCTCACTAATGAAAAACTGTTTTTT. Its protein is CASSPGLTNEKLFF.

The chain couples TRBV5-1 to TRBJ2-7, with 7 bases fitting TRBD1. Germline loops: CDR1 SGHRS, CDR2 YFSETQ. The CDR3 length is 15 residues. With 0 bases clipped from V and 7 bases from J, the junction kept 10 bases outside the gene matches. The CDR3 bases are TGCGCCAGCAGCTTGGACGCGACAGGGAGTAGGGAGCAGTACTTC. As protein: CASSLDATGSREQYF.